A single sample gave rise to the 26 T cell receptor beta chains below, sequenced in a study of blood T cells in healthy people across ages. It was with a sample-barcoded 5' primer and a J-beta primer mix that a second PCR of about 7 to 12 cycles was run. TCRdb fed the 5' RACE reads into MiXCR, producing one record per CDR3 protein. The table lists some 930,000 distinct CDR3 sequences, 29% of them singletons, with roughly 10% in the top ten. This sample also appeared in a second study, on T cells of mothers and their children.

Input material: blood. These receptors all stem from a woman aged 35 to 49 in good health.

The chain uses TRBV7-9 and TRBJ1-1; no clear D. Trimming took off 5 bases at V and 5 bases at J, with 6 bases between the two ends. Germline V gene data show CDR1 as SEHNR and CDR2 as FQNEAQ (reference sequence). This CDR3 is built from 11 residues. CDR3 loop: CASSHATEAFF. The CDR3 nucleotides are TGTGCCAGCAGCCATGCTACTGAAGCTTTCTTT.

Comment on this clonotype: The CDR3 carries no conserved terminal phenylalanine or tryptophan, so it likely arises from a read error. V and J are TRBV7-9 and TRBJ1-5, with TRBD1 identical over 7 bases. V shed 7 bases and J 3 bases; nucleotides not matched to a gene: 9. This CDR3 is built from 15 residues. Germline lookup yields CDR1 SEHNR and CDR2 FQNEAQ (reference sequence). The CDR3 region is CASTLRGQVNQPQHV. Written as DNA, the CDR3 is TGTGCCAGCACCCTTAGGGGGCAGGTCAATCAGCCCCAGCATGTT.

This clonotype turned up a few times. The chain carries TRBV9 and TRBJ1-2; D unresolved. From germline, CDR1 is SGDLS and CDR2 YYNGEE. The CDR3 has 14 amino acids. Deletions cut 0 bases from V and 5 bases from J, with 11 bases between. The CDR3 DNA follows: TGTGCCAGCAGCGTAGAGCTAGAGAGTTATGGCTACACCTTC. Its protein is CASSVELESYGYTF.

This clonotype has at least ten counts. The chain is built from TRBV12-3 or TRBV12-4 and TRBJ2-5, with TRBD1 identical over 7 bases. The V and J ends lost 2 bases and 3 bases, in that order; junction bases with no gene match: 6. The CDR3 has 15 amino acids. The CDR3 DNA sequence: TGTGCCAGCAGTTTAAGACAACAGGGGAAAGAGACCCAGTACTTC. This translates into CASSLRQQGKETQYF.

The V call is TRBV29-1, the J call TRBJ2-4; perhaps TRBD1 as D (5 bases). Germline CDR1 SQVTM, CDR2 ANQGSEA. V was pared by 7 bases and J by 0 bases, with 13 bases between. This CDR3 comprises 14 residues. CDR3 sequence (DNA): TGCAGCGCACGACAGAAGCTAGCCAAAAACATTCAGTACTTC. This encodes CSARQKLAKNIQYF. Looking up the rest from reference TRBV29-1 and TRBJ2-4 gives the full variable domain: SAVISQKPSRDICQRGTSLTIQCQVDSQVTMMFWYRQQPGQSLTLIATANQGSEATYESGFVIDKFPISRPNLTFSTLTVSNMSPEDSSIYLCSARQKLAKNIQYFGAGTRLSVL.

This sequence joins TRBV19 and TRBJ2-7, with D unclear. The CDR3 spans 17 residues. In germline, CDR1 is LNHDA, CDR2 SQIVND (reference sequence). The germline V and J ends were trimmed by 6 bases and 0 bases, with 21 bases remaining between them. The CDR3 loop is CASSKNLETVASYEQYF. In DNA form, the CDR3 reads TGTGCCAGTAGCAAAAACCTCGAAACAGTTGCCTCCTACGAGCAGTACTTC.

This clonotype has at least ten counts. The genes are TRBV12-3 or TRBV12-4 and TRBJ1-2; D is possibly TRBD1 (5 bases). CDR3 size: 17 residues. Trimming took off 5 bases at V and 1 base at J, with 20 bases between the two ends. The CDR3 DNA sequence: TGTGCCAGCAGTCGGGGGGGAGGGCTATCCAGTAACTATGGCTACACCTTC. It yields the protein CASSRGGGLSSNYGYTF.

CDR3 protein: CASSFTGPRGGTEAFF. CDR3 bases: TGTGCCAGCAGTTTCACAGGGCCCAGGGGCGGCACTGAAGCTTTCTTT. This sequence joins TRBV12-3 or TRBV12-4 and TRBJ1-1, with D tentatively TRBD1 (6 bases). With 3 bases removed from V and 4 bases from J, the gap between germline ends came to 18 bases. The length of the CDR3 is 16 residues.

This clonotype has just a few counts. The V and J genes are TRBV18 and TRBJ1-1, with D possibly TRBD1 on 5 matching bases. The CDR3 contains 13 residues. Trimming stripped 5 bases from V and 1 base from J, with 8 bases between. The V gene's germline CDR1 is KGHSH and CDR2 LQKENI. CDR3 sequence (DNA): TGTGCCAGCTCAGGGGCCCCGAACACTGAAGCTTTCTTT. Translating it yields CASSGAPNTEAFF.

This clonotype was recorded at least ten times. The chain carries TRBV20-1 and TRBJ2-7, with D possibly being TRBD2 (5 bases). V dropped 8 bases and J dropped 7 bases, with 21 bases sitting between them. CDR3 length: 13 residues. Germline CDR1 DFQATT, CDR2 SNEGSKA (reference sequence). The CDR3 loop is CSSSSPSGYEQYF. CDR3 DNA: TGCAGTTCATCCTCTCCTTCGGGGTATGAGCAGTACTTC.

This chain links TRBV2 with TRBJ1-5; D perhaps matches TRBD1 (6 bases). The CDR3 sequence is 15 residues long. V was cut by 6 bases and J by 0 bases, with 12 bases left in between. Germline-derived CDR1 and CDR2 are SNHLY and FYNNEI. For the CDR3, the DNA is TGTGCCAGCAGCGACAGGCTTCATAGCAATCAGCCCCAGCATTTT. Residues: CASSDRLHSNQPQHF.

This clonotype was seen repeatedly, ten times or more. The chain links TRBV20-1 to TRBJ1-2; tentative D call: TRBD1 (5 bases). Germline V gene lookup returns CDR1 DFQATT and CDR2 SNEGSKA (reference sequence). Trimming removed 6 bases at V and 1 base at J, with 15 bases between. CDR3 size: 14 residues. The CDR3 sequence is CSAPHRRDNYGYTF. In DNA, the CDR3 is TGCAGTGCACCCCACAGGCGGGATAACTATGGCTACACCTTC.

This chain uses TRBV5-5 with TRBJ2-5, with 8 bases identical to TRBD2. The end of the DNA fits TRBJ2-7 better, so the J call may be wrong. This CDR3 comprises 15 residues. In germline, CDR1 is SGHKS, CDR2 YYEKEE (reference sequence). As DNA, the CDR3 is TGTGCCAGCAGCCAAGCACCGGGGGGGACCTACGAGCAGTACTTC. Translating gives CASSQAPGGTYEQYF.

The chain is built from TRBV5-1 and TRBJ2-3; 9 bases line up with TRBD1. The CDR3 sequence is 16 residues long. The J segment lost 4 bases and the V segment lost 1 base, leaving 7 bases of the junction unmatched. Germline loops: CDR1 SGHRS, CDR2 YFSETQ. The CDR3 sequence: CASSLPQQGASDTQYF. The CDR3 DNA is TGCGCCAGCAGCTTGCCCCAACAGGGGGCCTCAGATACGCAGTATTTT.

At least ten counts were recorded for this clonotype. The rearrangement joins TRBV7-2 to TRBJ1-4; D is ambiguous. This CDR3 contains 12 residues. Trimming pared 7 bases from V and 5 bases from J, leaving 8 bases between. Germline V gene lookup returns CDR1 SGHTA and CDR2 FQGNSA. CDR3 sequence: CASKGINEKLFF. The CDR3 DNA sequence: TGTGCCAGCAAGGGTATCAATGAAAAACTGTTTTTT.

The chain links TRBV27 to TRBJ2-5, with TRBD1 as a possible D gene (6 bases). V was clipped by 3 bases and J by 4 bases, with 15 bases between them. Per the germline V gene, CDR1 is MNHEY and CDR2 is SMNVEV (reference sequence). The CDR3 contains 15 residues. The CDR3 sequence: CASSFQGLVGETQYF. CDR3 in DNA: TGTGCCAGCAGTTTCCAGGGGCTAGTCGGAGAGACCCAGTACTTC.

The chain recombines TRBV5-8 with TRBJ1-1, with unresolved D. The CDR3 consists of 15 residues. Per the germline V gene, CDR1 is SGHTS and CDR2 is YDEGEE. V was trimmed by 0 bases and J by 0 bases, leaving 9 bases between them. The CDR3 protein is CASSLATTLNTEAFF. The DNA of the CDR3 is TGTGCCAGCAGCTTGGCTACAACTTTGAACACTGAAGCTTTCTTT.

In the case of this clonotype: Given a much more abundant clone one base away, this may be a read error. This chain joins TRBV9 and TRBJ2-7; D gene uncertain. Deletions cut 2 bases from V and 0 bases from J, with 12 bases between. From germline, CDR1 is SGDLS and CDR2 YYNGEE. The CDR3 contains 15 residues. The CDR3 nucleotides are TGTGCCAGCAGCGTCGGTGGCGGCAACTCCTACGAGCAGTACTTC. Translated, it gives CASSVGGGNSYEQYF. Variable domain in full (rest from reference TRBV9 and TRBJ2-7): DSGVTQTPKHLITATGQRVTLRCSPRSGDLSVYWYQQSLDQGLQFLIQYYNGEERAKGNILERFSAQQFPDLHSELNLSSLELGDSALYFCASSVGGGNSYEQYFGPGTRLTVT.

This clonotype has only a few counts. CDR3 DNA: TGCGCCAGCAGCTTGAGCGACCCTCACTATGGCTACACCTTC. The encoded protein is CASSLSDPHYGYTF. The chain is built from TRBV5-1 and TRBJ1-2, with D hard to call. The CDR3 runs 14 residues. In germline, CDR1 is SGHRS, CDR2 YFSETQ. V was clipped by 1 base and J by 3 bases, with 10 bases between them.

The J gene is TRBJ2-1, the V gene TRBV11-1; TRBD1 matches 10 bases. The CDR3 length is 15 residues. Per germline, CDR1 SGHAT and CDR2 FQDESV (reference sequence). With V trimmed by 6 bases and J by 8 bases, 10 bases remained unmatched. The CDR3 sequence: CASRYRDRGFDEQFF. CDR3 in DNA: TGTGCCAGCAGATACCGGGACAGGGGTTTCGATGAGCAGTTCTTC.

The table lists this clonotype with a few counts. V is TRBV9 and J is TRBJ2-6; D might be TRBD2 (5 bases). Per germline, CDR1 SGDLS and CDR2 YYNGEE. V dropped 0 bases and J dropped 0 bases, with 16 bases sitting between them. CDR3 length equals 19 residues. CDR3 protein: CASSVGDGVLFSGANVLTF. CDR3 DNA: TGTGCCAGCAGCGTAGGCGACGGGGTCCTATTCTCTGGGGCCAACGTCCTGACTTTC.

This clonotype was seen ten or more times. The rearrangement uses TRBV7-2 and TRBJ2-5; D perhaps matches TRBD2 (6 bases). Per the germline V gene, CDR1 is SGHTA and CDR2 is FQGNSA. Trimming took 1 base from V and 5 from J, leaving 11 bases between them. This CDR3 has 14 amino acids. CDR3 nucleotides: TGTGCCAGCAGCTTAGGGCCGGCGGGGGAGACCCAGTACTTC. This encodes CASSLGPAGETQYF.

V gene TRBV2 combines with J gene TRBJ2-4; 7 bases line up with TRBD1. The J call is doubtful: the DNA matches TRBJ2-7 better. CDR1 SNHLY and CDR2 FYNNEI come from the germline V gene. The CDR3 runs to 12 residues. This chain's CDR3 is CASRDSNIEQYF. The CDR3 nucleotides are TGTGCCAGTAGGGACAGTAACATCGAGCAGTACTTC.

The chain carries TRBV12-5 and TRBJ1-2, with D possibly matching TRBD1 (6 bases). Germline CDR1 reads LGHNT; CDR2 reads FRNRAP. The V gene lost 0 bases and the J gene lost 0 bases, with 11 bases spanning the gap. There are 16 residues in the CDR3. The CDR3 region is CASGLVRGTTNYGYTF. As DNA, the CDR3 is TGTGCTAGTGGTTTGGTACGTGGGACAACTAACTATGGCTACACCTTC.

The rearrangement joins TRBV5-1 to TRBJ2-7, with no clear D. Germline V gene data show CDR1 as SGHRS and CDR2 as YFSETQ. V was cut by 3 bases and J by 0 bases, with 16 bases left in between. This CDR3 is built from 16 residues. CDR3 nucleotides: TGCGCCAGCAGCTCAATGGCGGATTCAAGCTCCTACGAGCAGTACTTC. Translated, it gives CASSSMADSSSYEQYF.

The chain links TRBV6-5 to TRBJ2-1; 7 nucleotides match TRBD2. The V and J ends lost 5 bases and 5 bases, in that order; junction bases with no gene match: 6. This CDR3 has 14 amino acids. Looked up from germline, CDR1 is MNHEY and CDR2 is SVGAGI. This CDR3 is CASSRSGAHNEQFF. DNA of the CDR3: TGTGCCAGCAGTCGGAGCGGGGCGCACAATGAGCAGTTCTTC.